In its sample, the clone carrying this T cell receptor beta chain was seen a few times. This sample is part of a study of T cells in Graves' hyperthyroidism and ophthalmopathy. Out of approximately 10 ml of fresh peripheral blood came the PBMCs. Germline CDR1 and CDR2: LNHDA and SQIVND (reference sequence). Trimming pared 10 bases from V and 0 bases from J, leaving 12 bases between. The CDR3 is 14 residues long. The TCR beta CDR3 regions underwent amplification using RNA transcripts as the source. First-round RT-PCR of the TCR CDR3 relied on the HTBI primer set. TCRdb re-derived calls from the multiplex PCR reads in MiXCR, one entry per CDR3 protein. This repertoire shows some 490,000 distinct CDR3 sequences, about 16% found once; its top ten account for about 29%.

The chain uses TRBV19 and TRBJ1-4; D unresolved. This TCR was sampled from a woman aged 25-40 years with Graves' ophthalmopathy. The sequencing sample was made of blood. As DNA, the CDR3 is TGTGCCACCCGCCGAGTTGCAACTAATGAAAAACTGTTTTTT. Protein product: CATRRVATNEKLFF.